This TCR beta chain was captured in a study of T cells in Graves' hyperthyroidism and ophthalmopathy. Overall study results and limits: In validation, the model predicted ophthalmopathy. These predictions came a median approximately six months before onset. Ophthalmopathy was separated from stable hyperthyroidism by a 13 V-J model. Most thyroid clonotypes expanded above 0.001 were also detected in blood.

About 10 ml of fresh peripheral blood supplied the PBMCs. TCR beta CDR3 regions were amplified from RNA transcripts. First-round RT-PCR with HTBI primers amplified the TCR CDR3 region. TCRdb reanalysed the multiplex PCR reads using MiXCR and keeps one entry per CDR3 protein. The data hold a few hundred thousand distinct CDR3 sequences, with roughly 20% observed a single time. The CDR3 spans 14 residues. Germline CDR1 is DFQATT and CDR2 is SNEGSKA (reference sequence). This clonotype has ten or more counts. The antigen is undetermined. The chain carries TRBV20-1 and TRBJ1-2; D uncertain. The sequence was obtained from a man in his late teens or twenties with Graves' hyperthyroidism. Sequencing input: blood. The chain's CDR3 is CRAWEPATNYGYTF. The CDR3 DNA follows: TGCAGGGCATGGGAGCCAGCGACTAACTATGGCTACACCTTC.